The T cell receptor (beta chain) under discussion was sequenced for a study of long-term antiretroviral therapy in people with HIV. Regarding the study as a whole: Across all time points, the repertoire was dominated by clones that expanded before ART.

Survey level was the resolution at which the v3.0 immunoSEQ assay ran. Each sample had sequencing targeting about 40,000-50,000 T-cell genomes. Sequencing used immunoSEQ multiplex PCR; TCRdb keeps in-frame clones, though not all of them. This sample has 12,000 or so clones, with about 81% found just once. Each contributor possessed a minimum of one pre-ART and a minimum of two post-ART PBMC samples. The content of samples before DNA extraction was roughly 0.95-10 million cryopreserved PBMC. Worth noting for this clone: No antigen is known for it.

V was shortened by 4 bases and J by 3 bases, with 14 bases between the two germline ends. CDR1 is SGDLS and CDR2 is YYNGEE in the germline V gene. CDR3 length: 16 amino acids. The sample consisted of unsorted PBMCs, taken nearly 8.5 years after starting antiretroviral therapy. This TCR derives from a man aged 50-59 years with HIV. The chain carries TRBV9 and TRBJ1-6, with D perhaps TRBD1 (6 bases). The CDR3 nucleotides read TGTGCCAGCAGCCCCCAAGACAGGCTCTATAATTCACCCCTCCACTTT. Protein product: CASSPQDRLYNSPLHF. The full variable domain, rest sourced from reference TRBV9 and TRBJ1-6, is DSGVTQTPKHLITATGQRVTLRCSPRSGDLSVYWYQQSLDQGLQFLIQYYNGEERAKGNILERFSAQQFPDLHSELNLSSLELGDSALYFCASSPQDRLYNSPLHFGNGTRLTVT.